A selection of T cell receptor beta chains follows, all from one sample in a study of long-term antiretroviral therapy in people with HIV. This table comes from immunoSEQ multiplex PCR, and its TCRdb copy is limited to in-frame clones, with some not included. The sample consists of some 29,000 clones, approximately 88% of them appearing once. Sequencing was performed on unsorted PBMCs, taken 0.5 years after starting antiretroviral therapy. The receptors were sampled from a young woman with HIV. CDR3s include the opening cysteine and the closing phenylalanine or tryptophan. The D gene is left open where the match is weak. The size field is filled for only some rows; it gives once, few, many or a size class.

>.|TRBJ2-7|TRBD1|TRBV5-4
TGTGCCAGCAGTTCAACCGGACAGGGGTACTACGAGCAGTACTTC
CASSSTGQGYYEQYF
>.|TRBJ2-6|TRBD1|TRBV19
TGTGCCAGTAGTAGCCAGACAGGGACTGGGGCCAACGTCCTGACTTTC
CASSSQTGTGANVLTF
>.|TRBJ2-7|TRBD1|TRBV28
TGTGCCAGCAGTAACGGACAGGGCTACGAGCAGTACTTC
CASSNGQGYEQYF
>.|TRBJ2-5|TRBD2|TRBV5-4
TGTGCCAGCAGCTTAGGCCCGACTAGCGGACAAGAGACCCAGTACTTC
CASSLGPTSGQETQYF
>.|TRBJ2-1|TRBD2|TRBV6-4
TGTGCCAGCAGTGACTCGACTAGCGGGAGCAATGAGCAGTTCTTC
CASSDSTSGSNEQFF
>.|TRBJ1-3|TRBD1|TRBV2
TGTGCCAGCAGCGAGGACAGGGTCCCTGGAAACACCATATATTTT
CASSEDRVPGNTIYF
>.|TRBJ2-7|TRBD2|TRBV7-9
TGTGCCGGAGGGACGCGGGAGCCGTACGAGCAGTACTTC
CAGGTREPYEQYF
>.|TRBJ1-1|.|TRBV11-3
TGTGCCAGCAGCTTAGGGGGTAACAGAGCTTTCTTT
CASSLGGNRAFF
>.|TRBJ2-6|.|TRBV5-4
TGTGCCAGCAGCTTTGGGTCCAACACTGGGGCCAACGTCCTGACTTTC
CASSFGSNTGANVLTF
>.|TRBJ2-7|.|TRBV19
TGTGCCAGTAAAGTGAGTGGGCGGCAGTACTTC
CASKVSGRQYF
>.|TRBJ2-6|.|TRBV28
TGTGCCAGCAGTTTACTCTTCGGGAACTCTGGGGCCAACGTCCTGACTTTC
CASSLLFGNSGANVLTF
>.|TRBJ2-1|TRBD2|TRBV7-9
TGTGCCAGCAGCCAAAGACTAGCGGGAAAGGTAGAGCAGTTCTTC
CASSQRLAGKVEQFF
>.|TRBJ2-1|.|TRBV5-1
TGCGCCAGCAGCGCAATATCTTATAGACTGGATGAGCAGTTCTTC
CASSAISYRLDEQFF
>.|TRBJ1-3|.|TRBV18
TGTGCCAGCTCACCGGGACCCTCTGGAAACACCATATATTTT
CASSPGPSGNTIYF
>.|TRBJ2-7|TRBD2|TRBV28
TGTGCCAGCAGTTTAATAGCGGGTAGGCACGAGCAGTACTTC
CASSLIAGRHEQYF
>few|TRBJ2-2|TRBD2|TRBV4-3
TGCGCCAGCAGCCCCGAAGGAATAGCGGGAGTAAAGAACACCGGGGAGCTGTTTTTT
CASSPEGIAGVKNTGELFF
>.|TRBJ1-4|.|TRBV5-1
TGCGCCAGCAGCTTCACGGGTCTTAATGAAAAACTGTTTTTT
CASSFTGLNEKLFF
>.|TRBJ1-1|.|TRBV10-3
TGTGCCATCAGTGAGTCCCACCTGAACACTGAAGCTTTCTTT
CAISESHLNTEAFF
>.|TRBJ2-7|.|TRBV28
TGTGCCAGCAGTTTAATGAGCGAGCAGTACTTC
CASSLMSEQYF
>.|TRBJ1-4|.|TRBV28
TGTGCCAGCAGTTTGGGGTCAGCTGATAATGAAAAACTGTTTTTT
CASSLGSADNEKLFF